This TCR beta chain was captured by sequencing in a study of response to subunit inactivated influenza vaccine. Study outcomes and limitations: Authors suggested seasonal influenza vaccinations each recruit few new T cells.

V lost 0 bases and J 8 bases, leaving 13 bases between the germline ends. The CDR3 runs to 14 residues. From germline, CDR1 is LGHNA and CDR2 YNFKEQ. TCRdb reprocessed the RT-PCR reads via MiXCR and lists one record per CDR3 protein. The table lists more than 200,000 distinct CDR3 sequences, 12% of them singletons. As for this clonotype: Its antigen is as yet unknown.

Sample: non-naive T cells sorted from PBMCs, taken less than 15 days before vaccination. The clonotype was recovered from a man aged 50 or older who received an inactivated influenza vaccine. V usage is TRBV4-2 and J usage is TRBJ1-2, with no clear D. CDR3 amino acids: CASSQEQNIGGYTF. CDR3 nucleotide sequence: TGTGCCAGCAGCCAAGAACAGAATATAGGGGGCTACACCTTC.